This T cell receptor (beta chain) stems from a study of technical replicates of blood from several donors (dated by TCRdb to about 2017). Preparation of the library involved the immunoSEQ multiplex PCR assay. Here the immuneACCESS table is served through TCRdb, limited to in-frame sequences with V and J called. Missing clones are a known gap in these copies; in checked studies unresolved V genes cover under half, and the rest lacks a known reason. Across this sample there are about 66,000 clones, with 88% seen only once. The top ten hold around 4.6% of the sample. Concerning this clone: What antigen it recognizes has not been identified. No qualities accompany the bases; no much larger clone lies one base away.

The CDR3 covers 16 residues, taking in both the cysteine and the phenylalanine. Of the read, only the CDR3 DNA is kept; its 48 bases are in frame from base 1. The germline V gene sets CDR1 to MGHRA and CDR2 to YSYEKL. V and J are trimmed by 2 bases and 0 bases, and the gene matches miss 6 bases of the junction. The chain is encoded by TRBV4-1 joined to TRBJ1-2, and TRBD1 matches 7 of the central bases. The source of this sequence is a human donor in good health. Some clones in this sample may be carry-over from other donors' samples. Sequenced material: PBMCs. The DNA sequence is as follows: TGCGCCAGCAGCCAAACATTTCAGGGGGCTAACTATGGCTACACCTTC. Its translation reads: CASSQTFQGANYGYTF.